This TCR beta chain originates from a study of blood T cell repertoires in COVID-19 (dated by TCRdb to 2020 to 2022). Looking at the study overall: Collaborator samples came from the United States, Italy and Spain and covered acute and convalescent phases of COVID-19. Subjects who had been exposed to COVID-19, were actively infected with it, or had recovered from it provided the deeply sampled blood TCRbeta repertoires that made up the dataset. Samples were obtained from the ongoing ImmuneRACE study (first 160 participants) and from 950 to 1,500 subjects provided by 6 global collaborators. Where available, HLA class I and class II types were taken from metadata supplied by the sample provider and were not determined by assay-based typing. The material from the prospective study consisted of cDNA or gDNA derived from T cells, B-cell-depleted T cells, or PBMCs. The repertoires were made available in a free public database intended to serve as a resource for research on the immune response to SARS-CoV-2. Nearly every sample came with metadata listing a de-identified subject ID, COVID-19 status, age in years and sex.

As for this clone: Its antigen target is currently unknown. Nothing much larger sits one base from this clone, and base qualities are not available.

The immunoSEQ Assay, a bias-controlled multiplex PCR, was used to amplify TCRbeta CDR3 regions from genomic DNA. On the authors' methods: The number of nucleated cells in each sample was estimated from the amplification of reference gene primers within the assay. To quantify the absolute abundance of each unique TCRbeta CDR3 rearrangement, sequence reads were collapsed and filtered. For each sample, productive Simpson clonality was calculated as the square root of Simpson's diversity index across productive rearrangements. TCRdb re-hosts the immuneACCESS table, in-frame sequences only. Its copies lack some clones; in the studies checked, an unresolved V gene accounts for under half of them, and the cause for the rest is not known. V and J calls and clone size are given by that table; D and trimming were obtained from the DNA. The sample table shows about 27,000 clones, and 80% are seen once. 50% to 75% of the sample lies in the top ten.

Whole blood was collected in K2EDTA tubes by collaborating institutions according to the institutions' own protocols. Collaborator samples were shipped for TCRbeta analysis as frozen whole blood, isolated PBMCs, or DNA extracted from either sample type. Reading from cysteine to phenylalanine, the CDR3 counts 15 amino acids. Here the CDR3 DNA is all that survives: 45 bases in frame from base 1. V and J are trimmed by 4 bases and 3 bases, and the gene matches miss 7 bases of the junction. In the germline V gene, CDR1 corresponds to SGHRS and CDR2 to YFSETQ. Results and caveats for the whole study, not just this receptor: The quantity of clinical and demographic metadata differed by source and by participant and was supplied without curation.

The source is an elderly woman with acute or convalescent COVID-19. The rearrangement joined TRBV5-1 to TRBJ2-5; TRBD1 fits 9 bases in the junction. Sequenced sample: peripheral blood. The sequence in DNA is TGCGCCAGCAGCGTACGGACAGGGGCGGAAGAGACCCAGTACTTC. It translates as CASSVRTGAEETQYF.